One sample yielded the 15 T cell receptor beta chains listed below, sequenced in a study of early T cells in non-severe SARS-CoV-2 infection. TCRdb itself ran the 5' RACE reads through MiXCR, one entry per CDR3 protein. Of about 27,000 distinct CDR3 sequences detected, more than 4.5% appear once; the ten largest clones hold 3.5% to 4.5%. Sequences were obtained from whole blood. Receptors were obtained from an adult who was a healthcare worker with PCR-confirmed SARS-CoV-2 infection or an uninfected control (not recorded which).

V gene TRBV12-3 or TRBV12-4 combines with J gene TRBJ2-7; no clear D gene. Trimming removed 7 bases at V and 0 bases at J, with 13 bases between. This CDR3 comprises 14 residues. The CDR3 spells CASTDRASSYEQYF. Here the CDR3 DNA reads TGTGCCAGCACTGACCGGGCCAGCTCCTACGAGCAGTACTTC.

This clonotype has more than one count but fewer than ten. The V and J genes are TRBV7-9 and TRBJ1-4; D unresolved. The germline V gene encodes CDR1 SEHNR and CDR2 FQNEAQ (reference sequence). Trimming stripped 5 bases from V and 4 bases from J, with 14 bases between. The CDR3 contains 15 residues. In DNA, the CDR3 is TGTGCCAGCAGCCTCGGCCAGGAGGTTAATGAAAAACTGTTTTTT. It translates to CASSLGQEVNEKLFF.

This clonotype was observed at least ten times. CDR3 coding DNA: TGTGCCAGTAGTATAGCCTCCAGCTCCTACGAGCAGTACTTC. Encoded protein: CASSIASSSYEQYF. This chain links TRBV19 with TRBJ2-7, with unresolved D. From germline, CDR1 is LNHDA and CDR2 SQIVND (reference sequence). V gave up 1 base and J gave up 0 bases, with 7 bases separating them. This CDR3 comprises 14 residues.

This clonotype was seen many times. The chain has TRBV29-1 and TRBJ2-6; D is unclear. This CDR3 is built from 13 residues. Germline V gene sequence: CDR1 SQVTM, CDR2 ANQGSEA. V shed 4 bases and J shed 0 bases, with 4 bases lying between them. The CDR3 DNA sequence: TGCAGCGTTGTCGTCTCTGGGGCCAACGTCCTGACTTTC. It translates to CSVVVSGANVLTF.

The sample holds many counts of this clonotype. The V call is TRBV7-9, the J call TRBJ1-1; D is possibly TRBD1 (5 bases). The germline V and J ends were trimmed by 4 bases and 4 bases, with 7 bases remaining between them. Germline lookup yields CDR1 SEHNR and CDR2 FQNEAQ (reference sequence). The CDR3 totals 12 residues. The CDR3 loop is CASSWGGTEAFF. Here the CDR3 DNA reads TGTGCCAGCAGCTGGGGGGGCACTGAAGCTTTCTTT.

The chain carries TRBV19 and TRBJ2-3; TRBD2 might be the D (6 bases). V lost 1 base and J 0 bases, leaving 17 bases between the germline ends. This CDR3 is built from 18 residues. Germline CDR1 and CDR2: LNHDA and SQIVND (reference sequence). In DNA, the CDR3 is TGTGCCAGTAGTATAGCCGGGGGAGCCCCGACTAGCACAGATACGCAGTATTTT. Amino acids: CASSIAGGAPTSTDTQYF.

CDR3 sequence: CASSPSSTATDTQYF. DNA of the CDR3: TGTGCCAGCTCACCATCAAGCACAGCCACAGATACGCAGTATTTT. This chain connects TRBV18 to TRBJ2-3, with unresolved D. The CDR3 extends over 15 amino acids. In germline, CDR1 is KGHSH, CDR2 LQKENI. Trimming removed 2 bases from V and 2 bases from J, with 11 bases in between.

This clonotype was counted many times. The chain has TRBV12-3 or TRBV12-4 and TRBJ1-1; TRBD1 matches at 9 bases. J lost 1 base, V lost 6 bases, and 6 bases had no gene match. The CDR3 runs to 15 residues. For the CDR3, the DNA is TGTGCCAGCAGCTTTGACAGGGGGACGAACACTGAAGCTTTCTTT. Its protein is CASSFDRGTNTEAFF.

Many counts were recorded for this clonotype. This chain connects TRBV24-1 to TRBJ2-3; no definite D call. Germline-derived CDR1 and CDR2 are KGHDR and SFDVKD. The ends were cut back, 4 bases at V and 2 bases at J, with 9 bases in the middle. The CDR3 runs to 14 residues. CDR3 sequence reads: CATSDRLHTDTQYF. CDR3 nucleotide sequence: TGTGCCACCAGTGACCGTTTGCACACAGATACGCAGTATTTT.

This clonotype counts as medium-sized. The chain has TRBV11-2 and TRBJ2-2; TRBD1 aligns across 7 bases. Trimming at V came to 5 bases and at J to 4 bases, leaving 10 bases not matched to a gene. From germline, CDR1 is SGHAT and CDR2 FQNNGV. The CDR3 runs 16 residues. CDR3 sequence (DNA): TGTGCCAGCAGCACTCGGGACAGTCTATTCACCGGGGAGCTGTTTTTT. Encoded protein: CASSTRDSLFTGELFF.

The rearrangement uses TRBV9 and TRBJ2-1; 16 nucleotides agree with TRBD2. The CDR3 runs 17 residues. Germline CDR1 reads SGDLS; CDR2 reads YYNGEE. Trimming cost V 4 bases and J 9 bases; bases outside gene matches: 10. The CDR3 here is CASSSTGTSGGAGEQFF. The CDR3 DNA is TGTGCCAGCAGCTCCACCGGGACTAGCGGGGGGGCAGGTGAGCAGTTCTTC.

In its sample, this clonotype was seen many times. The J gene is TRBJ2-5, the V gene TRBV3-1; TRBD2 is a possible D gene (5 bases). CDR3 length equals 15 residues. The V gene lost 1 base and the J gene lost 5 bases, with 14 bases spanning the gap. Germline V lookup: CDR1 LGHDT, CDR2 YNNKEL (reference sequence). This chain's CDR3 is CASSQGTSRWETQYF. The CDR3 region has the DNA TGTGCCAGCAGCCAAGGAACTAGTCGGTGGGAGACCCAGTACTTC.

This clonotype showed up many times. This chain connects TRBV6-6 to TRBJ1-2; D call uncertain. The CDR3 is made up of 11 amino acids. Trimming took off 6 bases at V and 5 bases at J, with 7 bases between the two ends. CDR1 is MNHNY and CDR2 is SVGAGI in the germline V gene (reference sequence). The CDR3 nucleotides are TGTGCCAGCAGGGTGAATTATGGCTACACCTTC. This translates into CASRVNYGYTF.

The chain carries TRBV6-5 and TRBJ2-7, with no clear D. The V gene lost 8 bases and the J gene lost 7 bases, with 12 bases spanning the gap. This CDR3 spans 11 amino acids. Per germline, CDR1 MNHEY and CDR2 SVGAGI. The CDR3: CASSRDGEQYF. The CDR3 region has the DNA TGTGCCAGCTCCCGAGATGGGGAGCAGTACTTC.

In this sample, this clonotype turned up many times. The CDR3 bases are TGTGCCAGCAGCATAAAAGGAGGGCCGAACACTGAAGCTTTCTTT. Translated, it gives CASSIKGGPNTEAFF. The rearrangement joins TRBV6-5 to TRBJ1-1; D gene uncertain. CDR3 length: 15 residues. The germline gives CDR1 MNHEY, CDR2 SVGAGI. V lost 6 bases and J 1 base, leaving 15 bases between the germline ends.